This T cell receptor beta chain was sequenced during a study of blood T cell repertoires in COVID-19. Trimming took 6 bases from V and 8 from J, leaving 16 bases between them. Germline CDR1 MNHEY, CDR2 SVGAGI. The CDR3 length is 13 residues. In the original processing: Estimation of nucleated cell counts relied on the amplification of reference gene primers. TCRdb's table, derived via immunoSEQ multiplex PCR, lists solely in-frame clones and lacks some. From that table come the V and J calls and clone size; the DNA was used to work out D and trimming. The data show 200,000 to 300,000 clones, about 87% seen once.

The clonotype originates from a woman aged 40-49 years with acute or convalescent COVID-19. The specimen sequenced was peripheral blood. This chain connects TRBV6-5 to TRBJ1-2; D remains unclear. In DNA, the CDR3 is TGTGCCAGCAGCCTCGGGGAAGCCCAGGGCTACACCTTC. Amino acid sequence: CASSLGEAQGYTF.